Listed here is a single T cell receptor (beta chain). CDR3 length: 14 residues. V shed 4 bases, J shed 7 bases, and the junction held 5 bases outside the gene matches. Per the germline V gene, CDR1 is MDHEN and CDR2 is SYDVKM. This entry comes from a study of molecular identifiers for immune sequencing clone quantification. Via MiXCR, TCRdb re-called the PCR reads, giving one row per CDR3 protein. Found here are roughly 320,000 distinct CDR3 sequences, roughly 23% of them singletons; the top ten hold under 0.95%. The gene calls are TRBV28 and TRBJ1-5, with TRBD1 identical over 9 bases. Sequenced material: naive CD8+ T cells from blood, with Jurkat cell RNA spiked in. Documented subset: FACS-sorted CD8+CD4-CCR7+CD45RA+ naive T cells. This sequence originates from a human donor in good health. Some libraries in this study had Jurkat cell RNA spiked in. This chain's CDR3 is CASSYTGGGQPQHF. The CDR3 nucleotides read TGTGCCAGCAGTTACACAGGGGGCGGGCAGCCCCAGCATTTT.